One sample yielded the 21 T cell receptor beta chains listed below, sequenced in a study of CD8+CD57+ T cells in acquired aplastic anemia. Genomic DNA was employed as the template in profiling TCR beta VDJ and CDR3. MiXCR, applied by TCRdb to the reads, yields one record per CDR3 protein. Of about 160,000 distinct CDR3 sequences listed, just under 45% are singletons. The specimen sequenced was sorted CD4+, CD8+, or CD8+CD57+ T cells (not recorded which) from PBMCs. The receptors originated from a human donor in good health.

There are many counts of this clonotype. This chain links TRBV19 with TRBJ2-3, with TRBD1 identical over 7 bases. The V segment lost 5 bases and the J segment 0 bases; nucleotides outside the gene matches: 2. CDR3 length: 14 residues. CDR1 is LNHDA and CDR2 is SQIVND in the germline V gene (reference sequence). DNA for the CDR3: TGTGCCAGTAGTCGGGACAGTAGCACAGATACGCAGTATTTT. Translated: CASSRDSSTDTQYF.

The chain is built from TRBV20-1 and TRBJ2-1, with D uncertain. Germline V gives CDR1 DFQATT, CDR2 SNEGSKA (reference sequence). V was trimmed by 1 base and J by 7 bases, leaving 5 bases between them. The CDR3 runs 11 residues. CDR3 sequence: CSARGANEQFF. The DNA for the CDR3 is TGCAGTGCTAGAGGGGCGAATGAGCAGTTCTTC.

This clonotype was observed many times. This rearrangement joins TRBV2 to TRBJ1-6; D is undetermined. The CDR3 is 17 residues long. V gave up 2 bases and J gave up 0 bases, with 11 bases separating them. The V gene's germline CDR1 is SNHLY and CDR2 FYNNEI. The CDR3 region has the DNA TGTGCCAGCAGTGAATATCTCTCGAGCTCCTATAATTCACCCCTCCACTTT. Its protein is CASSEYLSSSYNSPLHF.

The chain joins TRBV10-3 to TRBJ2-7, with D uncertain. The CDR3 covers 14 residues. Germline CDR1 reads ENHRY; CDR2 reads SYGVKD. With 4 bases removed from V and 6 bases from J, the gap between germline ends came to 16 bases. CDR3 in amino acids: CAISGGQRRVEQYF. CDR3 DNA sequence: TGTGCCATCAGTGGCGGTCAGCGAAGGGTCGAGCAGTACTTC.

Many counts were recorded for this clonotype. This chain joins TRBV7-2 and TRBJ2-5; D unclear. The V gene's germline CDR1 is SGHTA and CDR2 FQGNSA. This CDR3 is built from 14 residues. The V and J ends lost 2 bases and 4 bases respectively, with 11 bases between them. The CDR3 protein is CASSLFFTGETQYF. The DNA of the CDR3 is TGTGCCAGCAGCTTATTTTTTACCGGAGAGACCCAGTACTTC.

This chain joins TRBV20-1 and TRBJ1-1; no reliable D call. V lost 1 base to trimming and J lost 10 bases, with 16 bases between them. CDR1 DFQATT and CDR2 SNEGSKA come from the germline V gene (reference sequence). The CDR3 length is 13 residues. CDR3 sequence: CSARGGFGAGAFF. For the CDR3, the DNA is TGCAGTGCTAGAGGCGGGTTCGGCGCGGGAGCTTTCTTT.

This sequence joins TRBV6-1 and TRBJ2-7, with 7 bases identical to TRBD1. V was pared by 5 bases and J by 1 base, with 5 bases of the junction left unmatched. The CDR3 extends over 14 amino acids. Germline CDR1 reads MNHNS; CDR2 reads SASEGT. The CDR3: CASSPRDRSYEQYF. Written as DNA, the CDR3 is TGTGCCAGCAGTCCCCGGGACAGATCCTACGAGCAGTACTTC.

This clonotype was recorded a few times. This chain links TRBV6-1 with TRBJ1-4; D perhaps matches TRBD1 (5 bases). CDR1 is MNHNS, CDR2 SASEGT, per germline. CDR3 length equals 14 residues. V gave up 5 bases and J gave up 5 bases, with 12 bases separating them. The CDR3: CASSLGWGNEKLFF. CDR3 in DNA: TGTGCCAGCAGTTTGGGCTGGGGGAATGAAAAACTGTTTTTT.

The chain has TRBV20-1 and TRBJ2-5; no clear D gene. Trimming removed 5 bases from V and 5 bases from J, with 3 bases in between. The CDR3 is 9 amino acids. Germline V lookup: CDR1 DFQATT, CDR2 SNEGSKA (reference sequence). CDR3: CSAQETQYF. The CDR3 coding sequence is TGCAGTGCTCAGGAGACCCAGTACTTC.

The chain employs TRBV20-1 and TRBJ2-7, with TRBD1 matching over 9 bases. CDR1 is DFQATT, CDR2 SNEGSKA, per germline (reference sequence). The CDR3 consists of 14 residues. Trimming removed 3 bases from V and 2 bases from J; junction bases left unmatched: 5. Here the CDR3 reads CSASSGQGTYEQYF. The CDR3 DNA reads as TGCAGTGCTAGTTCAGGACAGGGGACCTACGAGCAGTACTTC.

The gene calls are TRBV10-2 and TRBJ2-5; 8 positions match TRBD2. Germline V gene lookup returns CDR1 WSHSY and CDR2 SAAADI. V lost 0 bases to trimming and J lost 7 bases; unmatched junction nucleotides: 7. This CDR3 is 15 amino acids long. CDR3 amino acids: CASSESGGRLVTQYF. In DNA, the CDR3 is TGCGCCAGCAGTGAGTCAGGCGGGAGGTTGGTGACCCAGTACTTC.

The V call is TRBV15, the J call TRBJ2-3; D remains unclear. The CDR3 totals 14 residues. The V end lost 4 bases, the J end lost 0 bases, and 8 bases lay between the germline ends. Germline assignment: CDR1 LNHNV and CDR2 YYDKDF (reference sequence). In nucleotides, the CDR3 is TGTGCCACCAGCATCGCCGTGAGCACAGATACGCAGTATTTT. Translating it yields CATSIAVSTDTQYF.

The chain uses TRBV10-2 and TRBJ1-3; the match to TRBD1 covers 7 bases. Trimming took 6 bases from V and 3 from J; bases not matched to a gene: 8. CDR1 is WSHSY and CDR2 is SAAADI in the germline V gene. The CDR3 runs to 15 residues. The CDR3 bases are TGCGCCAGCAGGAACAGGGGAGAGGATGGAAACACCATATATTTT. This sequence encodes CASRNRGEDGNTIYF.

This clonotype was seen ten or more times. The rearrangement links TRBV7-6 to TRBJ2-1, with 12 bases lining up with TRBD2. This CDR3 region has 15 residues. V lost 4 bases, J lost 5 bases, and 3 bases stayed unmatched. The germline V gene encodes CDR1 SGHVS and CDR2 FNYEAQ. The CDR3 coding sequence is TGTGCCAGCAGCTGGACTAGCGGGGACCACAATGAGCAGTTCTTC. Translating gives CASSWTSGDHNEQFF.

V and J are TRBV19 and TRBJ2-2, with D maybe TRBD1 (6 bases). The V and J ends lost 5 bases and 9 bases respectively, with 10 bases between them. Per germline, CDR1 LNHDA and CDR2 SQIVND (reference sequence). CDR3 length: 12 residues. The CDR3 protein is CASSPGDRELFF. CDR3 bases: TGTGCCAGTAGTCCCGGGGACAGGGAGCTGTTTTTT.

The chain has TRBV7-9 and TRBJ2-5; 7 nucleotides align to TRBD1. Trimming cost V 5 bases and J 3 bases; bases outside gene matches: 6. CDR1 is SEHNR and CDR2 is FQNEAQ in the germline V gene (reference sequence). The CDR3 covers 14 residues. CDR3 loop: CASSLPGQKETQYF. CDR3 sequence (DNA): TGTGCCAGCAGCCTTCCGGGACAGAAAGAGACCCAGTACTTC.

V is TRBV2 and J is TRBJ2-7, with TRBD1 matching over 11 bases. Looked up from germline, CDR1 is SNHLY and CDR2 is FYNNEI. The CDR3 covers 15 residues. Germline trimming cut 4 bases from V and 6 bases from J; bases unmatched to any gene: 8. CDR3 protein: CASSARTGGTSEQYF. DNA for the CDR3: TGTGCCAGCAGTGCCCGGACAGGGGGCACATCCGAGCAGTACTTC.

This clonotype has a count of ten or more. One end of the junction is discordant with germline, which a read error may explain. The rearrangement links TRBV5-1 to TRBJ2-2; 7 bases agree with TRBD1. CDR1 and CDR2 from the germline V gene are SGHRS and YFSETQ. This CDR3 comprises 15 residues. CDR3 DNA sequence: TGCGCCAACAGCTTTGGGCAGGGGGACACCGGGGAGCTGTTTTTT. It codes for CANSFGQGDTGELFF.

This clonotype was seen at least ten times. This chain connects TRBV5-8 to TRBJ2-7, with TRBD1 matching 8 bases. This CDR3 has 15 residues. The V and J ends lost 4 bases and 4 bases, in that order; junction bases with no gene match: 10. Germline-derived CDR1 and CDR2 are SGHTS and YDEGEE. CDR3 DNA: TGTGCCAGCAGCCCGTCTCGGGACAGGTTGTACGAGCAGTACTTC. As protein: CASSPSRDRLYEQYF.

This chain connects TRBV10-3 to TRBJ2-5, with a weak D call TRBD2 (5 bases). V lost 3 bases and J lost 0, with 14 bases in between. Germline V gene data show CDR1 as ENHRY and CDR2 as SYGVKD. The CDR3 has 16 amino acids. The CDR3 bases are TGTGCCATCAGTGATCCGGACGCCGGGAACCAAGAGACCCAGTACTTC. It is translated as CAISDPDAGNQETQYF.

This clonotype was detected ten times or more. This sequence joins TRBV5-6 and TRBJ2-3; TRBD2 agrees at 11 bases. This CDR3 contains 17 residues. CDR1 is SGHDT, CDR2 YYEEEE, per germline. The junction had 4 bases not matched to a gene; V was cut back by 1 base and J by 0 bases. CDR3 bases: TGTGCCAGCAGCTTGACGACTAGCGGGACGAGCACAGATACGCAGTATTTT. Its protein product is CASSLTTSGTSTDTQYF.